The present TCR beta chain was sequenced within a study of beta chain features in type 1 diabetes. Study conclusions and caveats: A cDNA-based sequencing approach could over-represent cells with high TCR expression. All four CD4+ subsets from Type 1 diabetes patients carried moderately but significantly shorter TCRB CDR3s. The VDJ junctions of type 1 diabetes patients carried fewer insertions and more deletions.

Points on this clone: Antigen specificity is unknown.

Trimming at V came to 4 bases and at J to 6 bases, leaving 9 bases not matched to a gene. CDR1 and CDR2 from the germline V gene are MDHEN and SYDVKM. This CDR3 comprises 15 residues. Sequencing targeted expressed TCRB transcripts, as all isolated RNA had been reverse transcribed. Some 3.3 million reads per sample on average were obtained from naive, central memory and regulatory T cell samples. Here immunoSEQ multiplex PCR was the method, and the copy in TCRdb shows in-frame clones only, minus some. The table shows some 190,000 clones, with over 6% occurring only once. Without exception, sorted populations had purity beyond 95%.

J is TRBJ2-7 and V is TRBV28, with TRBD1 identical over 10 bases. Source material: central memory CD4+ T cells from blood. The clonotype originates from a man in his late teens or twenties with type 1 diabetes. CDR3 bases: TGTGCCAGCAGTTCAGGAGGACAGGGGGGAGGCGAGCAGTACTTC. This translates into CASSSGGQGGGEQYF.